This T cell receptor (beta chain) emerged from a study of OX40 agonist ivuxolimab in advanced cancers. Sequencing used immunoSEQ multiplex PCR; TCRdb keeps in-frame clones, though not all of them. The data contain tens of thousands of clones, around 93% of them seen just once; the ten biggest clones take up approximately 15%. Study outcomes and limitations: Among expanded peripheral T cells, antigen specificity went undetermined. CD4+ and CD8+ T cells in blood underwent clonal expansion by week 6 at 0.1 to 3.0 mg/kg.

From germline, CDR1 is MNHEY and CDR2 SVGAGI. The CDR3 contains 14 residues. Deletions cut 6 bases from V and 1 base from J, with 12 bases between. This clone has only a few counts. Its antigen is not identified. This probably arose from a read error, given a far larger clone one base away. The sequence was obtained from an adult with an advanced solid tumor such as melanoma, head and neck, liver or kidney cancer. This specimen consisted of CD4+ or CD8+ T cells sorted from blood, obtained in a trial of the OX40 agonist ivuxolimab. V is TRBV6-5 and J is TRBJ1-1; weak D call: TRBD1 (5 bases). CDR3 in DNA: TGTGCCAGCAGCCTAGGAGGGGAGAACACTGAAGCTTTCTTT. This codes for CASSLGGENTEAFF.